This is a list of T cell receptor beta chains from one sample in a study of shared clonotypes between healthy human individuals. The assay was immunoSEQ multiplex PCR, and TCRdb's table has in-frame clones only and misses some. The sample lists fewer than 2.5 million clones, 93% occurring once. The specimen was naive CD4+ T cells from PBMCs. These receptors all stem from a young man in good health. Some clones in this sample may be carry-over from other donors' samples. The CDR3 runs from the conserved cysteine through the conserved F or W.

V,CDR3
TRBV2,CASSPQGAIYNEQFF
TRBV10-3,CAISEGRPPSQPQHF
TRBV28,CASHPGRSNQPQHF
TRBV6-1,CASSEAAGSYNEQFF
TRBV29-1,CSVDNRGTQYF
TRBV5-6,CASSGDRGLSTYNEQFF
TRBV7-7,CASSRRSTAEQYF
TRBV7-2,CASSLFSGGELFF
TRBV7-3,CASSLNSPMATPGGTQYF
TRBV7-3,CASSLADYEQYF
TRBV28,CASSRGPAADTQYF
TRBV5-1,CASSLAGQFNQPQHF
TRBV6-5,CASSRTSGVQETQYF
TRBV29-1,CSVRKGGGNTEAFF
TRBV18,CASSLRDRVEKLFF
TRBV6-5,CASSYYQGAQPQHF
TRBV7-9,CASSSGNTGELFF
TRBV5-1,CASSLAGISYNEQFF
TRBV5-6,CASSFGDRPRYYGYTF
TRBV5-1,CAGQGDRQSYEQYF
TRBV28,CASSLVPTTNEKLFF
TRBV11-3,CASSIGATYNEQFF
TRBV28,CASRGQGAYEQYF
TRBV27,CASPSGARYGYTF
TRBV4-3,CASSQDPGADTGELFF
TRBV18,CASSPGVSSYEQYF